The next 10 T cell receptor beta chains were all read from a single sample in a study of shared clonotypes between healthy human individuals. Profiling relied on immunoSEQ multiplex PCR, and the TCRdb table lists in-frame clones only, not all of them. The sample holds over a million clones, roughly 96% seen once. The sequencing input was naive CD4+ T cells sorted from blood. Subset: CD45RA+ positively selected. The receptors here all came from a man aged 25 to 40 in good health.

The CDR3 protein is CASSPRRGLQETQYF. As DNA, the CDR3 is TGTGCCAGCTCACCAAGAAGGGGGCTACAAGAGACCCAGTACTTC. The rearrangement links TRBV18 to TRBJ2-5, with 7 bases that match TRBD1. The germline V gene has CDR1 KGHSH and CDR2 LQKENI. The CDR3 consists of 15 residues. The V segment lost 2 bases and the J segment 2 bases; nucleotides outside the gene matches: 5.

The CDR3 DNA reads as TGCGCCAGCAGCTTGGGTGGTAGCGGGTACTACGAGCAGTACTTC. Translated, it gives CASSLGGSGYYEQYF. This chain joins TRBV5-1 and TRBJ2-7, with TRBD2 matching 7 bases. Germline V gene sequence: CDR1 SGHRS, CDR2 YFSETQ. V was pared by 0 bases and J by 3 bases, with 6 bases of the junction left unmatched. CDR3 size: 15 residues.

This rearrangement joins TRBV13 to TRBJ1-4, with D unresolved. Germline V gene sequence: CDR1 PRHDT, CDR2 FYEKMQ (reference sequence). The CDR3 sequence is 13 residues long. Deletions cut 3 bases from V and 6 bases from J, with 8 bases between. Here the CDR3 reads CASSLVPHEKLFF. The DNA of the CDR3 is TGTGCCAGCAGCTTGGTCCCTCATGAAAAACTGTTTTTT. Using reference TRBV13 and TRBJ1-4 for the parts outside the CDR3, the full variable domain is AAGVIQSPRHLIKEKRETATLKCYPIPRHDTVYWYQQGPGQDPQFLISFYEKMQSDKGSIPDRFSAQQFSDYHSELNMSSLELGDSALYFCASSLVPHEKLFFGSGTQLSVL.

V and J are TRBV27 and TRBJ1-4, with a weak D call TRBD1 (5 bases). V was trimmed by 4 bases and J by 0 bases, leaving 21 bases between them. CDR3 size: 19 residues. Per the germline V gene, CDR1 is MNHEY and CDR2 is SMNVEV (reference sequence). CDR3 DNA sequence: TGTGCCAGCAGTTCCCGGACACTGCTACCCGGGGCAACTAATGAAAAACTGTTTTTT. Its translation is CASSSRTLLPGATNEKLFF.

This sequence joins TRBV5-4 and TRBJ2-1; 13 bases agree with TRBD2. The V gene's germline CDR1 is SGHNT and CDR2 YYREEE (reference sequence). The CDR3 extends over 16 amino acids. V lost 4 bases to trimming and J lost 5 bases; unmatched junction nucleotides: 6. The CDR3 bases are TGTGCCAGCAGCCTTGGACTAGCGGGAGCCCACAATGAGCAGTTCTTC. Encoded protein: CASSLGLAGAHNEQFF.

The J gene is TRBJ1-4, the V gene TRBV18; D ambiguous. Germline V gene sequence: CDR1 KGHSH, CDR2 LQKENI. The CDR3 has 11 residues. The V end was cut by 8 bases, the J end by 12 bases, with 13 bases between. The CDR3 coding sequence is TGTGCCAGCGGCCCCGGGAATGAACTGTTTTTT. Translation gives CASGPGNELFF.

The chain joins TRBV29-1 to TRBJ2-1, with 11 positions matching TRBD2. The ends lost 2 bases at V and 7 bases at J; junction bases unmatched: 10. Per germline, CDR1 SQVTM and CDR2 ANQGSEA. CDR3 length: 16 residues. The CDR3 coding sequence is TGCAGCGTTGAACATTATCGGGCTAGCGGGAGGAATGAGCAGTTCTTC. This codes for CSVEHYRASGRNEQFF.

The CDR3 spells CASKDQTRKDTQYF. CDR3 DNA sequence: TGTGCCAGCAAGGACCAGACAAGAAAAGATACGCAGTATTTT. The chain recombines TRBV2 with TRBJ2-3; D not resolved. This CDR3 has 14 amino acids. Germline CDR1 reads SNHLY; CDR2 reads FYNNEI. Trimming left V 7 bases short and J 5 bases short, with 16 bases between.

The chain couples TRBV19 to TRBJ1-1, with a tentative D call TRBD1 (5 bases). V lost 5 bases and J 6 bases, leaving 16 bases between the germline ends. This CDR3 has 14 residues. The V gene's germline CDR1 is LNHDA and CDR2 SQIVND (reference sequence). The CDR3 DNA is TGTGCCAGTAGTCAACCTGGGGGTTCCTCTGAAGCTTTCTTT. Translating it yields CASSQPGGSSEAFF.

V gene TRBV28 combines with J gene TRBJ2-7, with D perhaps TRBD1 (5 bases). Germline CDR1 is MDHEN and CDR2 is SYDVKM. Between the trimmed V and J ends, which lost 3 bases and 5 bases, there was a span of 17 bases. CDR3 length: 15 amino acids. CDR3 sequence (DNA): TGTGCCAGCAGTTTCCCTAACAGGAGAAGGAACGAGCAGTACTTC. Its translation is CASSFPNRRRNEQYF.